The text below deals with one T cell receptor beta chain. The antigen remains undetermined. This CDR3 is 16 amino acids long. Unmatched junction bases numbered 7, after V lost 0 bases and J lost 2 bases. Germline CDR1 is SGHRS and CDR2 is YFSETQ. The data were taken from a study of blood T cells in healthy people across ages. Peripheral blood was drawn, approximately 9.4 milliliters per donor. Alongside a J-beta primer mix, a sample-barcoded 5' primer served in a second PCR lasting about 7 to 12 cycles. A template-switch adaptor containing 12 random nucleotides labeled each cDNA molecule. TCRdb re-called the 5' RACE reads with MiXCR, one entry per CDR3 protein. The repertoire holds almost 800,000 distinct CDR3 sequences, with roughly 64% as singletons. Study-wide points: Higher diversity and more naive CD4+ cells were features of long-lived donors, compared to aged donors. A roughly linear fall in TCR beta diversity per million T cells was seen with increasing age.

The sample was blood. The source of this sequence is a man between 25 and 39 years old in good health. The chain has TRBV5-1 and TRBJ2-5; 7 bases are shared with TRBD2. The DNA of the CDR3 is TGCGCCAGCAGCTTGGGGCTAGCGGTCCAACAAGAGACCCAGTACTTC. Amino acids: CASSLGLAVQQETQYF.